Sequencing of this T cell receptor (beta chain) was carried out in a study of regulatory T cells in long-lasting Graves disease. Study background: Persistent Graves' disease meant over 5 years of antithyroid drugs with positive TSH receptor antibodies.

V was pared by 6 bases and J by 5 bases, with 8 bases of the junction left unmatched. Germline CDR1 is MDHEN and CDR2 is SYDVKM. The length of the CDR3 is 14 residues. Construction of the TCR beta libraries employed iRepertoire HTBI primers in conjunction with Arm-PCR of CDR3 regions. TCRdb processed the multiplex PCR reads anew with MiXCR; each CDR3 protein has one entry. The sample has roughly 450,000 distinct CDR3 sequences, 22% seen once. Regarding time point: persistent/refractory GD, antithyroid drugs over 5 years with positive TRAb. PBMCs were the source of the RNA used for TCR sequencing. This clonotype was recorded many times.

The clonotype originates from a female donor with Graves disease. Sequencing was performed on peripheral blood mononuclear cells (PBMCs), taken when the disease was refractory, from a patient treated with antithyroid drugs. The V and J genes are TRBV28 and TRBJ2-7, with 9 bases that match TRBD1. DNA of the CDR3: TGTGCCAGCAGGGAACAGGGGGCGAGCGACGAGCAGTACTTC. Its protein product is CASREQGASDEQYF.